The 20 T cell receptor beta chains given below trace back to one sample, sequenced in a study of T-cell memory formation after mild COVID-19 (dated by TCRdb to about 2021). The method was 5' RACE. The sequencing machine was an Illumina NovaSeq 6000. Using fastp at Q25 and MiXCR, TCRdb reprocessed the public reads and kept productive beta chains. Identical CDR3 proteins give one entry, which carries the most common genes and DNA. The table for this sample lists about 560,000 distinct CDR3 sequences; roughly 17% of them were counted only once. Roughly 7.7% of the sample belongs to the ten largest clones. Material: PBMCs or a T cell subset sorted from them (not recorded which). The source is an adult woman who had mild COVID-19 (a few samples of this study predate the infection). The sample titles of this study are shuffled in the database, so cell type and time point are left out; the donor was told from shared clones.

This clonotype was observed a few times. This chain uses TRBV6-1 with TRBJ2-7, with D perhaps given as TRBD1 or TRBD2 (5 bases each). Trimming removed 6 bases from V and 3 bases from J, with 12 bases in between. CDR1 and CDR2 (germline): MNHNS, SASEGT. This CDR3 is built from 13 residues. This CDR3 is CASRGDVYYEQYF. In DNA, the CDR3 is TGTGCCAGCAGAGGGGACGTTTACTACGAGCAGTACTTC.

The V and J genes are TRBV4-1 and TRBJ1-1, with D perhaps matching TRBD1 (5 bases). This CDR3 has 14 residues. Trimming took 7 bases from V and 4 from J, leaving 16 bases between them. Germline values: CDR1 MGHRA, CDR2 YSYEKL. The CDR3 DNA sequence: TGCGCCAGCAAATTCGTCGGGGGAAGCACTGAAGCTTTCTTT. The encoded protein is CASKFVGGSTEAFF.

This clonotype was seen a few times. This chain uses TRBV3-1 with TRBJ2-2; a weak D match, TRBD1 (6 bases). Between the trimmed V and J ends, which lost 6 bases and 10 bases, there was a span of 15 bases. The CDR3 extends over 13 amino acids. CDR1 and CDR2 from the germline V gene are LGHDT and YNNKEL (reference sequence). The CDR3 coding sequence is TGTGCCAGCAGGTGTACAGGGTGTACGGAGCTGTTTTTT. It is translated as CASRCTGCTELFF.

The chain combines TRBV5-4 with TRBJ2-2, with D possibly matching TRBD2 (6 bases). The CDR3 length is 15 residues. V was cut by 2 bases and J by 1 base, with 9 bases left in between. From germline, CDR1 is SGHNT and CDR2 YYREEE (reference sequence). DNA of the CDR3: TGTGCCAGCAGCTTTGGCGGGGAGAACACCGGGGAGCTGTTTTTT. This codes for CASSFGGENTGELFF.

This rearrangement joins TRBV7-9 to TRBJ1-1; no clear D gene. The CDR3 contains 16 residues. Trimming pared 6 bases from V and 0 bases from J, leaving 17 bases between. The V gene's germline CDR1 is SEHNR and CDR2 FQNEAQ (reference sequence). This chain's CDR3 is CASSFPGGRMNTEAFF. The CDR3 coding sequence is TGTGCCAGCAGTTTCCCGGGAGGGCGGATGAACACTGAAGCTTTCTTT. Complete variable domain (other parts from reference TRBV7-9 and TRBJ1-1): DTGVSQNPRHKITKRGQNVTFRCDPISEHNRLYWYRQTLGQGPEFLTYFQNEAQLEKSRLLSDRFSAERPKGSFSTLEIQRTEQGDSAMYLCASSFPGGRMNTEAFFGQGTRLTVV.

In this sample, this clonotype turned up many times. The chain carries TRBV7-6 and TRBJ2-7; D is possibly TRBD1 (6 bases). CDR1 and CDR2 from the germline V gene are SGHVS and FNYEAQ. The CDR3 runs to 14 residues. Trimming left V 1 base short and J 2 bases short, with 9 bases between. The CDR3 protein is CASSLEQGAYEQYF. The DNA of the CDR3 is TGTGCCAGCAGCTTAGAACAGGGTGCCTACGAGCAGTACTTC.

This clonotype was detected only a few times. The V gene is TRBV20-1, the J gene TRBJ1-1; D may be TRBD1 (6 bases). This CDR3 comprises 14 residues. Trimming removed 4 bases at V and 3 bases at J, with 15 bases between. CDR1 is DFQATT, CDR2 SNEGSKA, per germline (reference sequence). The CDR3 loop is CSATKGTMDTEAFF. CDR3 DNA: TGCAGTGCTACGAAAGGGACAATGGACACTGAAGCTTTCTTT.

The J gene is TRBJ2-5, the V gene TRBV7-3; 8 bases match TRBD1. Germline trimming cut 0 bases from V and 5 bases from J; bases unmatched to any gene: 8. The CDR3 sequence is 16 residues long. CDR1 and CDR2 from the germline V gene are SGHTA and FQGTGA. The CDR3 reads CASSLTGQGAYETQYF. The CDR3 DNA sequence: TGTGCCAGCAGCTTAACGGGGCAGGGGGCCTATGAGACCCAGTACTTC.

There are a few counts of this clonotype. The chain has TRBV5-1 and TRBJ2-7; the D gene is possibly TRBD2 (6 bases). Germline V gene data show CDR1 as SGHRS and CDR2 as YFSETQ. Trimming stripped 0 bases from V and 2 bases from J, with 12 bases between. The CDR3 totals 15 residues. Here the CDR3 DNA reads TGCGCCAGCAGCTTGGGGCCGGGAGAGACCTACGAGCAGTACTTC. Amino acids: CASSLGPGETYEQYF.

This clonotype was counted a few times. V usage is TRBV4-2 and J usage is TRBJ2-5, with 10 bases matching TRBD2. J gave up 7 bases and V 0 bases, and 11 bases lay outside the gene matches. This CDR3 has 17 amino acids. CDR1 and CDR2 (germline): LGHNA, YNFKEQ. The CDR3 coding sequence is TGTGCCAGCAGCCAAGAGGCTAGCGGGAGTATCGGGGGGACCCAGTACTTC. Encoded protein: CASSQEASGSIGGTQYF.

This clonotype was seen more than once but under ten times. V usage is TRBV6-2 or TRBV6-3 and J usage is TRBJ2-7; D is perhaps TRBD2 (6 bases). V lost 0 bases and J 0 bases, leaving 9 bases between the germline ends. The CDR3 consists of 15 residues. Germline values: CDR1 MNHEY, CDR2 SVGEGT. Written as DNA, the CDR3 is TGTGCCAGCAGTTACTCCCCGGGAGTCTCCTACGAGCAGTACTTC. It encodes CASSYSPGVSYEQYF.

This clonotype was counted between two and nine times. This chain joins TRBV7-7 and TRBJ1-1; the D gene is possibly TRBD1 (6 bases). Per the germline V gene, CDR1 is SSHAT and CDR2 is FNYEAQ (reference sequence). CDR3 size: 16 residues. V lost 2 bases and J 1 base, leaving 14 bases between the germline ends. CDR3 DNA: TGTGCCAGCAGCTTACGGGGGGGCGTGCAGAACACTGAAGCTTTCTTT. It yields the protein CASSLRGGVQNTEAFF.

This rearrangement joins TRBV6-2 or TRBV6-3 to TRBJ2-1; the D is unclear. Trimming cost V 6 bases and J 0 bases, with 12 bases left between them. The CDR3 sequence is 15 residues long. Germline V gene data show CDR1 as MNHEY and CDR2 as SVGEGT. Here the CDR3 reads CASSPPVGSYNEQFF. The CDR3 DNA reads as TGTGCCAGCAGCCCGCCGGTGGGCTCCTACAATGAGCAGTTCTTC.

As for this clonotype: One end of the junction does not line up with germline, which may come from a read error. CDR3 bases: TGTGCCAGCAGTTTGGGACGGGTCTCCAACGAGCAGTACTTC. It is translated as CASSLGRVSNEQYF. The chain recombines TRBV6-5 with TRBJ2-7; D is tentatively TRBD1 or TRBD2 (5 bases each). The CDR3 covers 14 residues. The V gene's germline CDR1 is MNHEY and CDR2 SVGAGI.

This clonotype showed up just a few times. The CDR3, as DNA: TGTGCCAGCAGCCAAGATAGGTGGGGACTAGCTAACACCGGGGAGCTGTTTTTT. It specifies CASSQDRWGLANTGELFF. The chain employs TRBV14 and TRBJ2-2; TRBD2 matches 9 bases. V shed 0 bases and J 2 bases; nucleotides not matched to a gene: 7. The CDR3 totals 18 residues. Germline CDR1 reads SGHDN; CDR2 reads FVKESK.

In its sample, this clonotype was seen once. The chain recombines TRBV30 with TRBJ1-2, with TRBD1 matching over 8 bases. Germline assignment: CDR1 GTSNPN and CDR2 SVGIG (reference sequence). The CDR3 is 12 amino acids. Trimming took 1 base from V and 10 from J; bases not matched to a gene: 5. The CDR3 reads CAWSAGQGAYTF. CDR3 coding DNA: TGTGCCTGGAGTGCCGGACAGGGTGCCTACACCTTC.

This clonotype was detected a few times. The chain carries TRBV29-1 and TRBJ2-5, with D perhaps matching TRBD1 (5 bases). V was shortened by 5 bases and J by 6 bases, with 22 bases between the two germline ends. This CDR3 is 15 amino acids long. Germline CDR1 and CDR2: SQVTM and ANQGSEA. In DNA, the CDR3 is TGCAGCGTTTGGGGCCTCCAACCAGTACTCCAGACCCAGTACTTC. It is translated as CSVWGLQPVLQTQYF.

The table lists this clonotype with many counts. This chain joins TRBV11-2 and TRBJ2-1, with 7 bases lining up with TRBD1. This CDR3 has 13 amino acids. Germline V lookup: CDR1 SGHAT, CDR2 FQNNGV. V dropped 5 bases and J dropped 4; count of bases not matched to a gene: 2. The CDR3 sequence is CASSEGQYNEQFF. The CDR3 region has the DNA TGTGCCAGCAGCGAGGGACAGTACAATGAGCAGTTCTTC.

This clonotype was observed a handful of times. The rearrangement uses TRBV7-2 and TRBJ1-1, with a weak D call TRBD1 (5 bases). V lost 4 bases to trimming and J lost 1 base, with 13 bases between them. Germline lookup yields CDR1 SGHTA and CDR2 FQGNSA. The CDR3 sequence is 15 residues long. The CDR3 DNA is TGTGCCAGCAGCTCCCTAGGACATAAGAACACTGAAGCTTTCTTT. It encodes CASSSLGHKNTEAFF.

This clonotype was recorded a few times. CDR3 DNA: TGTGCCAGCAGCGACCGGGACAGCTACGAGCAGTACTTC. Translation gives CASSDRDSYEQYF. The chain recombines TRBV11-3 with TRBJ2-7, with TRBD1 matching over 7 bases. Per germline, CDR1 SGHNT and CDR2 YENEEA. V trimming: 5 bases; J trimming: 3 bases; junction bases outside the gene matches: 4. The CDR3 runs 13 residues.